This T cell receptor beta chain was identified during a study of OX40 agonist ivuxolimab in advanced cancers. At the level of the study: Of the patients, three showed partial responses, one with hepatocellular carcinoma and two with cutaneous melanoma.

V gave up 5 bases and J gave up 1 base, with 18 bases separating them. Germline CDR1 is SGHTA and CDR2 is FQGNSA. The CDR3 spans 17 residues. The table came from immunoSEQ multiplex PCR; TCRdb's copy has only in-frame clones and leaves some out. The sample has roughly 68,000 clones; approximately 83% are singletons. Study results and caveats: More expanded clones were found, on average, in CD8+ than in CD4+ T cells. The authors also found low normalized T-cell clonal expansion in some nonresponders.

Any history of autoimmune disease or systemic immunosuppression disqualified patients. Note on this clone: Its antigen is not known.

This TCR derives from an adult with an advanced solid tumor such as melanoma, head and neck, liver or kidney cancer. This material consisted of CD4+ or CD8+ T cells sorted from blood, taken in a trial of the OX40 agonist ivuxolimab. The genes are TRBV7-2 and TRBJ1-5; D perhaps matches TRBD1 (5 bases). This CDR3 reads CASSPLVGLLSNQPQHF. The CDR3 nucleotides are TGTGCCAGCAGCCCCCTAGTGGGACTGCTAAGCAATCAGCCCCAGCATTTT.